What follows are 15 T cell receptor beta chains derived from one specimen sequenced in a study of shared clonotypes between healthy human individuals. Assay used: immunoSEQ multiplex PCR; TCRdb lists only in-frame clones, some missing. The sample comprises 1,500,000 or so clones, 95% to 97% of which are singletons, and roughly 1.2% rests with the top ten. Material for sequencing was naive CD4+ T cells sorted from blood. Subset here: CD45RA+ positively selected. These receptors all stem from a man younger than 40 in good health.

This chain joins TRBV28 and TRBJ2-5; 7 bases are a match to TRBD1. CDR1 MDHEN and CDR2 SYDVKM come from the germline V gene. This CDR3 is built from 13 residues. V lost 4 bases to trimming and J lost 1 base; unmatched junction nucleotides: 0. The CDR3 DNA is TGTGCCAGCAGTTCAGGGGGCCAAGAGACCCAGTACTTC. Protein product: CASSSGGQETQYF.

This clone was detected once. The chain has TRBV11-2 and TRBJ2-7; TRBD2 matches at 9 bases. Germline V CDR1 and CDR2: SGHAT, FQNNGV. This CDR3 comprises 16 residues. Trimming at V came to 5 bases and at J to 2 bases, leaving 10 bases not matched to a gene. This CDR3 reads CASSHRSGSTTYEQYF. Written as DNA, the CDR3 is TGTGCCAGCAGCCACCGTAGCGGGAGTACAACCTACGAGCAGTACTTC.

The chain employs TRBV25-1 and TRBJ2-7; D is ambiguous. The CDR3 runs 13 residues. Germline V CDR1 and CDR2: MGHDK, SYGVNS. V was shortened by 6 bases and J by 5 bases, with 14 bases between the two germline ends. The CDR3 region has the DNA TGTGCCAGCAGCCCCGACATTATCGACGAGCAGTACTTC. Translated: CASSPDIIDEQYF.

The chain links TRBV4-1 to TRBJ2-4; possible D gene TRBD2, 6 bases. Trimming left V 0 bases short and J 3 bases short, with 15 bases between. CDR1 and CDR2 (germline): MGHRA, YSYEKL. The CDR3 is 17 amino acids. CDR3 sequence: CASSQEDGSLVKNIQYF. CDR3 nucleotides: TGCGCCAGCAGCCAAGAGGACGGGAGTTTAGTCAAAAACATTCAGTACTTC.

The V call is TRBV5-1, the J call TRBJ2-7; 13 bases map to TRBD2. Germline V gives CDR1 SGHRS, CDR2 YFSETQ. There are 16 residues in the CDR3. Germline trimming cut 4 bases from V and 5 bases from J; bases unmatched to any gene: 9. CDR3 amino acids: CASSPGLAGAADEQYF. As DNA, the CDR3 is TGCGCCAGCAGCCCAGGACTAGCGGGAGCCGCCGACGAGCAGTACTTC.

CDR3 in amino acids: CASSLGLAGKTYEQYF. In nucleotides, the CDR3 is TGTGCCAGCAGCTTAGGACTGGCAGGAAAAACCTACGAGCAGTACTTC. J is TRBJ2-7 and V is TRBV7-8; D call uncertain. The CDR3 totals 16 residues. Germline lookup yields CDR1 SGHVS and CDR2 FQNEAQ. Between the trimmed V and J ends, which lost 1 base and 2 bases, there was a span of 15 bases. Full variable domain (rest looked up from reference TRBV7-8 and TRBJ2-7): GAGVSQSPRYKVAKRGQDVALRCDPISGHVSLFWYQQALGQGPEFLTYFQNEAQLDKSGLPSDRFFAERPEGSVSTLKIQRTQQEDSAVYLCASSLGLAGKTYEQYFGPGTRLTVT.

CDR3 nucleotides: TGTGCCAGCAGCTTCGGGACCGGGACAGCCCCCTACGAGCAGTACTTC. Protein sequence: CASSFGTGTAPYEQYF. The chain is built from TRBV7-2 and TRBJ2-7, with TRBD1 identical over 7 bases. The V and J ends lost 3 bases and 2 bases, in that order; junction bases with no gene match: 10. Germline V lookup: CDR1 SGHTA, CDR2 FQGNSA. This CDR3 region has 16 residues.

The V call is TRBV9, the J call TRBJ2-1; TRBD2 agrees at 10 bases. Unmatched junction bases numbered 7, after V lost 3 bases and J lost 7 bases. The CDR3 consists of 15 residues. Germline V gene lookup returns CDR1 SGDLS and CDR2 YYNGEE. CDR3: CASSARTSGGNEQFF. DNA for the CDR3: TGTGCCAGCAGCGCGAGGACTAGCGGAGGAAATGAGCAGTTCTTC.

As DNA, the CDR3 is TGCAGCGTTGAAGGGGGGACTAGCGGGGTTGGGTACAATGAGCAGTTCTTC. It specifies CSVEGGTSGVGYNEQFF. The chain joins TRBV29-1 to TRBJ2-1; 13 nucleotides agree with TRBD2. The germline CDR1 and CDR2 sequences are SQVTM and ANQGSEA. The CDR3 runs to 17 residues. V lost 1 base and J lost 4; bases outside the gene matches: 7.

V is TRBV18 and J is TRBJ1-3, with D possibly being TRBD1 (5 bases). Germline lookup yields CDR1 KGHSH and CDR2 LQKENI. The V end was cut by 1 base, the J end by 3 bases, with 13 bases between. The CDR3 is 16 amino acids. The CDR3 DNA sequence: TGTGCCAGCTCACCACTTCGACAGTCTATTGGAAACACCATATATTTT. This translates into CASSPLRQSIGNTIYF.

The chain links TRBV4-2 to TRBJ2-7; 8 bases fit TRBD1. In germline, CDR1 is LGHNA, CDR2 YNFKEQ. V shed 1 base, J shed 5 bases, and the junction held 7 bases outside the gene matches. The CDR3 length is 15 residues. CDR3 region: CASSQARTGQHEQYF. As DNA, the CDR3 is TGTGCCAGCAGCCAAGCCCGGACAGGGCAGCACGAGCAGTACTTC.

V gene TRBV7-9 combines with J gene TRBJ2-2; D might be TRBD2 (6 bases). The germline V gene has CDR1 SEHNR and CDR2 FQNEAQ (reference sequence). This CDR3 contains 15 residues. The V gene lost 2 bases and the J gene lost 3 bases, with 10 bases spanning the gap. The CDR3, as DNA: TGTGCCAGCAGCTTAAAGCGGGTAGACACCGGGGAGCTGTTTTTT. Encoded protein: CASSLKRVDTGELFF.

The rearrangement joins TRBV2 to TRBJ2-5; D may be TRBD2 (5 bases). CDR3 length equals 14 residues. Germline lookup yields CDR1 SNHLY and CDR2 FYNNEI. The V gene lost 7 bases and the J gene lost 5 bases, with 17 bases spanning the gap. The CDR3 loop is CASTARRGGETQYF. CDR3 DNA sequence: TGTGCCAGCACGGCCCGGCGTGGCGGGGAGACCCAGTACTTC.

The V and J genes are TRBV27 and TRBJ1-2; D is perhaps TRBD1 (5 bases). Trimming took 6 bases from V and 5 from J, leaving 16 bases between them. This CDR3 contains 14 residues. Germline CDR1 and CDR2: MNHEY and SMNVEV (reference sequence). The CDR3 DNA is TGTGCCAGCAGCCACTTAAGGGACGTTTATGGCTACACCTTC. Protein sequence: CASSHLRDVYGYTF.

The chain joins TRBV10-3 to TRBJ2-5; TRBD1 might be the D (6 bases). The CDR3 contains 16 residues. Germline V gene data show CDR1 as ENHRY and CDR2 as SYGVKD. V was trimmed by 1 base and J by 5 bases, leaving 17 bases between them. The chain's CDR3 is CAISEWGTSQEETQYF. Written as DNA, the CDR3 is TGTGCCATCAGTGAGTGGGGGACATCTCAAGAGGAGACCCAGTACTTC.